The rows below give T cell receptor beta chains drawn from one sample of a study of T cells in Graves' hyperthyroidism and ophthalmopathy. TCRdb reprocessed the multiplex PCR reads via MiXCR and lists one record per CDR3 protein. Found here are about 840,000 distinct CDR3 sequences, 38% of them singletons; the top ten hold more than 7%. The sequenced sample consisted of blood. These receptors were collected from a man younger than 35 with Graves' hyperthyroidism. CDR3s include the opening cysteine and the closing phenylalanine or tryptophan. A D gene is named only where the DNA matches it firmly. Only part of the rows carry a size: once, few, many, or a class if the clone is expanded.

CDR3 DNA: TGTGCCAGCAGCGAAACTAGGGCGACAAGGGGCAATCAGCCCCAGCATTTT
CDR3 protein: CASSETRATRGNQPQHF
V gene: TRBV9
D gene: .
clone size: .
J gene: TRBJ1-5

CDR3 DNA: TGCAGTGCTAGAGAAACGGTGAATCAGCCCCAGCATTTT
CDR3 protein: CSARETVNQPQHF
V gene: TRBV20-1
D gene: .
clone size: many
J gene: TRBJ1-5

CDR3 DNA: TGTGCCAGTAGTAGCCCTACACGGAACACTGAAGCTTTCTTT
CDR3 protein: CASSSPTRNTEAFF
V gene: TRBV19
D gene: .
clone size: many
J gene: TRBJ1-1

CDR3 DNA: TGCAGCGTTGAGACAGGGGAAACTGAAGCTTTCTTT
CDR3 protein: CSVETGETEAFF
V gene: TRBV29-1
D gene: TRBD1
clone size: .
J gene: TRBJ1-1

CDR3 DNA: TGCAGTGCTACACCGACAGGGCGGATAGAGACCCAGTACTTC
CDR3 protein: CSATPTGRIETQYF
V gene: TRBV20-1
D gene: TRBD1
clone size: .
J gene: TRBJ2-5

CDR3 DNA: TGCAGTGCTTCGGACAGGGCAGAGACCCAGTACTTC
CDR3 protein: CSASDRAETQYF
V gene: TRBV20-1
D gene: TRBD1
clone size: .
J gene: TRBJ2-5

CDR3 DNA: TGTGCCAGTAGGGCGGACGGGTTAAATCAGCCCCAGCATTTT
CDR3 protein: CASRADGLNQPQHF
V gene: TRBV19
D gene: .
clone size: many
J gene: TRBJ1-5

CDR3 DNA: TGTGCCAGCAGTGAACAGGAACTCTCTGGGGCCAACGTCCTGACTTTC
CDR3 protein: CASSEQELSGANVLTF
V gene: TRBV6-1
D gene: .
clone size: .
J gene: TRBJ2-6

CDR3 DNA: TGTGCCAGCAGCCTCGTATCAGGGGGCGAGCAGTACTTC
CDR3 protein: CASSLVSGGEQYF
V gene: TRBV3-1
D gene: TRBD1
clone size: .
J gene: TRBJ2-7

CDR3 DNA: TGTGCCATCAGTGGGAGAGCGGGTCCCTACGAGCAGTACTTC
CDR3 protein: CAISGRAGPYEQYF
V gene: TRBV10-3
D gene: .
clone size: .
J gene: TRBJ2-7

CDR3 DNA: TGCAGTGCCCATCTAGCGGGAGAAAGGGACGAGCAGTACTTC
CDR3 protein: CSAHLAGERDEQYF
V gene: TRBV20-1
D gene: TRBD2
clone size: .
J gene: TRBJ2-7

CDR3 DNA: TGCGCCAGCAGCCGAATGGGACAGGGGGAGACCCAGTACTTC
CDR3 protein: CASSRMGQGETQYF
V gene: TRBV4-1
D gene: TRBD1
clone size: few
J gene: TRBJ2-5

CDR3 DNA: TGTGCCAGCAGCTTAGTGTTTGGTAATTCACCCCTCCACTTT
CDR3 protein: CASSLVFGNSPLHF
V gene: TRBV7-9
D gene: .
clone size: .
J gene: TRBJ1-6

CDR3 DNA: TGTGCCAGCAGCTACCGGACAGGCAACTATGGCTACACCTTC
CDR3 protein: CASSYRTGNYGYTF
V gene: TRBV2
D gene: TRBD1
clone size: .
J gene: TRBJ1-2

CDR3 DNA: TGCAGTGCTAGGAGTCAGGGGGAGCTGTTTTTT
CDR3 protein: CSARSQGELFF
V gene: TRBV20-1
D gene: .
clone size: .
J gene: TRBJ2-2

CDR3 DNA: TGTGCCAGCAGCTTCCGGGACGCGGGCGAAGCTTTCTTT
CDR3 protein: CASSFRDAGEAFF
V gene: TRBV11-3
D gene: .
clone size: .
J gene: TRBJ1-1

CDR3 DNA: TGTGCCAGCAGCATTCAGGGGGGCGAGCAGTACTTC
CDR3 protein: CASSIQGGEQYF
V gene: TRBV7-9
D gene: .
clone size: many
J gene: TRBJ2-7

CDR3 DNA: TGCAGTCCCTCAGCGGGGCGGGAGCCCTACGAGCAGTACTTC
CDR3 protein: CSPSAGREPYEQYF
V gene: TRBV20-1
D gene: TRBD2
clone size: few
J gene: TRBJ2-7

CDR3 DNA: TGTGCCAGCAGCCAAGATCTGGGGGGCAGGGGATCACCCCTCCACTTT
CDR3 protein: CASSQDLGGRGSPLHF
V gene: TRBV12-3/TRBV12-4
D gene: .
clone size: once
J gene: TRBJ1-6

CDR3 DNA: TGTGCCAGCAGTCCGGGACACCTCTATGGCTACACCTTC
CDR3 protein: CASSPGHLYGYTF
V gene: TRBV12-3/TRBV12-4
D gene: .
clone size: many
J gene: TRBJ1-2

CDR3 DNA: TGCAGTGCTAGGAGCAGAGGGACCCAGTACTTC
CDR3 protein: CSARSRGTQYF
V gene: TRBV20-1
D gene: .
clone size: .
J gene: TRBJ2-5

CDR3 DNA: TGTGCCAGCAGCTTAGTTCGGGGGACCAGTCAGCCCCAGCATTTT
CDR3 protein: CASSLVRGTSQPQHF
V gene: TRBV7-2
D gene: .
clone size: .
J gene: TRBJ1-5

CDR3 DNA: TGTGCCAGCAGCTTAGTTTCCCGGGGCTCCTACGAGCAGTACTTC
CDR3 protein: CASSLVSRGSYEQYF
V gene: TRBV7-9
D gene: .
clone size: few
J gene: TRBJ2-7

CDR3 DNA: TGTGCCAGCAGCTTTCCTAGCGGGGCCACCCCCTACGAGCAGTACTTC
CDR3 protein: CASSFPSGATPYEQYF
V gene: TRBV5-6
D gene: TRBD2
clone size: .
J gene: TRBJ2-7

CDR3 DNA: TGTGCCAGCAGCGCCCAGGGGAATTTTTCCTACGAGCAGTACTTC
CDR3 protein: CASSAQGNFSYEQYF
V gene: TRBV9
D gene: .
clone size: .
J gene: TRBJ2-7

CDR3 DNA: TGTGCCAGCAGCGTAGGTGGGACGCCATCACCCCTCCACTTT
CDR3 protein: CASSVGGTPSPLHF
V gene: TRBV7-9
D gene: .
clone size: .
J gene: TRBJ1-6

CDR3 DNA: TGTGCCAGCAGTTTAGGACTAGCGGGAGGTTACCGGTCCAAGACCCAGTACTTC
CDR3 protein: CASSLGLAGGYRSKTQYF
V gene: TRBV12-3/TRBV12-4
D gene: TRBD2
clone size: few
J gene: TRBJ2-5

CDR3 DNA: TGTGCCAGCAGCCAATCTCTGGGGCAGGGCTATGGCTACACCTTC
CDR3 protein: CASSQSLGQGYGYTF
V gene: TRBV12-3/TRBV12-4
D gene: .
clone size: few
J gene: TRBJ1-2

CDR3 DNA: TGCGCCAGCAGTCCCAGCGGGCCCTCCGGAAACACCATATATTTT
CDR3 protein: CASSPSGPSGNTIYF
V gene: TRBV5-1
D gene: .
clone size: .
J gene: TRBJ1-3

CDR3 DNA: TGTGCGGCAACACCGAACACTGAAGCTTTCTTT
CDR3 protein: CAATPNTEAFF
V gene: TRBV10-3
D gene: .
clone size: .
J gene: TRBJ1-1

CDR3 DNA: TGCGCCAGCAGCTCCGCCGGGACTAGCGGGGAGGAGGTGTACTTC
CDR3 protein: CASSSAGTSGEEVYF
V gene: TRBV5-1
D gene: TRBD2
clone size: .
J gene: TRBJ2-7

CDR3 DNA: TGTGCCAGCAGCCCCCGGGGGGTCAACGAGCAGTACTTC
CDR3 protein: CASSPRGVNEQYF
V gene: TRBV13
D gene: TRBD2
clone size: few
J gene: TRBJ2-7

CDR3 DNA: TGTGCCATCAGCTCGGAACTAGCGGGAGGTTCGGAGACCCAGTACTTC
CDR3 protein: CAISSELAGGSETQYF
V gene: TRBV10-3
D gene: TRBD2
clone size: many
J gene: TRBJ2-5

CDR3 DNA: TGCGCCAGCAGCCAAGATCCGGGACAGTACATGAACACTGAAGCTTTCTTT
CDR3 protein: CASSQDPGQYMNTEAFF
V gene: TRBV7-9
D gene: TRBD1
clone size: .
J gene: TRBJ1-1

CDR3 DNA: TGTGCCAGCAGCAGGACTAGGTACGAGCAGTACTTC
CDR3 protein: CASSRTRYEQYF
V gene: TRBV2
D gene: TRBD2
clone size: .
J gene: TRBJ2-7

CDR3 DNA: TGTGCCATGCAGGGGGAGGACTATGGCTACACCTTC
CDR3 protein: CAMQGEDYGYTF
V gene: TRBV10-3
D gene: TRBD1
clone size: many
J gene: TRBJ1-2

CDR3 DNA: TGCAGTGTTGGACAGGGGAGGGACTATGGCTACACCTTC
CDR3 protein: CSVGQGRDYGYTF
V gene: TRBV20-1
D gene: TRBD1
clone size: many
J gene: TRBJ1-2

CDR3 DNA: TGTGCCAGCAGCTTAGCGTTAGTAGGGACCACCTACGAGCAGTACTTC
CDR3 protein: CASSLALVGTTYEQYF
V gene: TRBV7-8
D gene: .
clone size: few
J gene: TRBJ2-7

CDR3 DNA: TGCAGCGAACCTGGACGGTCCTCCTATGGCTACACCTTC
CDR3 protein: CSEPGRSSYGYTF
V gene: TRBV29-1
D gene: .
clone size: .
J gene: TRBJ1-2

CDR3 DNA: TGTGCCAGCAGCCCCCGACAGCGTTCGGGCAATCAGCCCCAGCATTTT
CDR3 protein: CASSPRQRSGNQPQHF
V gene: TRBV7-8
D gene: .
clone size: many
J gene: TRBJ1-5

CDR3 DNA: TGTGCCAGTAGTATTCAGGGAGCAGGCGGCTCCTATAATTCACCCCTCCACTTT
CDR3 protein: CASSIQGAGGSYNSPLHF
V gene: TRBV19
D gene: .
clone size: .
J gene: TRBJ1-6

CDR3 DNA: TGTGCCAGCAGTGTACCGAGCACTGAAGCTTTCTTT
CDR3 protein: CASSVPSTEAFF
V gene: TRBV6-5
D gene: .
clone size: many
J gene: TRBJ1-1

CDR3 DNA: TGTGCCCGCTACAGACCCGTCTCGCGGCCAGAGACCCAGTACTTC
CDR3 protein: CARYRPVSRPETQYF
V gene: TRBV24-1
D gene: .
clone size: .
J gene: TRBJ2-5